Sequencing of this T cell receptor beta chain was carried out in a study of cytomegalovirus exposure and HLA in healthy donors. Study results and caveats: HLA alleles were associated with 17,000 or so TCR beta sequences in a later analysis at 0.05 false discovery rate.

CDR1 SGHNT and CDR2 YYREEE come from the germline V gene (reference sequence). The CDR3 spans 15 residues. Points on this clone: Its specificity is not known. The junction departs from germline at one end; a sequencing error may be responsible.

13 Jbeta primers and 60 Vbeta primers were used for the PCR. Repertoires were generated with immunoSEQ multiplex PCR, while TCRdb's copy carries only in-frame clones and drops some. The sample includes roughly 120,000 clones, approximately 80% seen only once; the top ten take 2.7%. This clonotype was obtained from a woman aged 35 to 49 in good health and CMV-seropositive. This sequence joins TRBV5-4 and TRBJ2-3; 9 nucleotides agree with TRBD1. Sample: PBMCs. In nucleotides, the CDR3 is TGTGCCAGCAGATTGGGGACAGGGTTCACAGATACGCAGTATTTT. Protein sequence: CASRLGTGFTDTQYF. The complete variable domain, with remaining parts taken from reference TRBV5-4 and TRBJ2-3, reads ETGVTQSPTHLIKTRGQQVTLRCSSQSGHNTVSWYQQALGQGPQFIFQYYREEENGRGNFPPRFSGLQFPNYSSELNVNALELDDSALYLCASRLGTGFTDTQYFGPGTRLTVL.